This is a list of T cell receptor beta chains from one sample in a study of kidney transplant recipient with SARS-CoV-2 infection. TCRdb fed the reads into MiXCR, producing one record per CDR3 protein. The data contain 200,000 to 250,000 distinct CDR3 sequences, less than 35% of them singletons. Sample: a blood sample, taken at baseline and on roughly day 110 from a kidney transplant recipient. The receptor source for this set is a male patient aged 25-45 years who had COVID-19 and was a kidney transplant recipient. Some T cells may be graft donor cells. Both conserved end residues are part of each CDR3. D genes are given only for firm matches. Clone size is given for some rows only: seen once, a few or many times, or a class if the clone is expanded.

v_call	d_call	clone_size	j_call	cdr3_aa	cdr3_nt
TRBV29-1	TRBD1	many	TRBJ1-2	CSVEDRQGGGYTF	TGCAGCGTTGAAGATCGACAGGGCGGTGGCTACACCTTC
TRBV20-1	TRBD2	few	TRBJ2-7	CSAIETSGRFYEQYF	TGCAGTGCTATCGAAACTAGCGGGAGATTTTACGAGCAGTACTTC
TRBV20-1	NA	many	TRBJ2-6	CSAPGDGAVAGANVLTF	TGCAGTGCCCCTGGGGACGGAGCCGTGGCTGGGGCCAACGTCCTGACTTTC
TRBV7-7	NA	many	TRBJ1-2	CASSSRDKCRKTYGYTF	TGTGCCAGCAGCAGTCGGGATAAGTGCCGAAAGACCTATGGCTACACCTTC
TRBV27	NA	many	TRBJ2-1	CASSQTGPDEEYNEQFF	TGTGCCAGCAGTCAAACAGGACCGGACGAAGAGTACAATGAGCAGTTCTTC
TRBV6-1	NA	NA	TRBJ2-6	CASSERSSGANVLTF	TGTGCCAGCAGTGAACGGAGCTCTGGGGCCAACGTCCTGACTTTC
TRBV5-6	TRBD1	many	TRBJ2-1	CASSADRGRAYNEQFF	TGTGCCAGCAGCGCAGACAGGGGGCGAGCCTACAATGAGCAGTTCTTC
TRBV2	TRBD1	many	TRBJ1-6	CASSEVGDRGRGSPLHF	TGTGCCAGCAGTGAAGTAGGGGACAGGGGACGAGGTTCACCCCTCCACTTT
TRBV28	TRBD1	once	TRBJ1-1	CASNLGTVNTEAFF	TGTGCCAGCAATTTAGGGACAGTGAACACTGAAGCTTTCTTT
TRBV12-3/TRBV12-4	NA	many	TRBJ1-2	CASSSLHSFRKTYGYTF	TGTGCCAGCAGTAGTCTACACAGCTTCCGAAAGACCTATGGCTACACCTTC
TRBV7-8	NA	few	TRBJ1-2	CASSRLMFTRKTYGYTF	TGTGCCAGCAGCAGGTTAATGTTTACCCGAAAGACCTATGGCTACACCTTC
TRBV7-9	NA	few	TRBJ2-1	CASSFAGGQWNEQFF	TGTGCCAGCAGCTTTGCAGGGGGGCAATGGAATGAGCAGTTCTTC
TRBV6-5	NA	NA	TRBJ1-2	CASSNSGSMRKTYGYTF	TGTGCCAGCAGTAATAGCGGCTCTATGCGAAAGACCTATGGCTACACCTTC
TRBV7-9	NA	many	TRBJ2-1	CASSLGYNEQFF	TGTGCCAGCAGCTTAGGCTACAATGAGCAGTTCTTC
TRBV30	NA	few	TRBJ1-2	CAWDTERYRKTYGYTF	TGTGCCTGGGACACAGAGCGTTATAGAAAGACCTATGGCTACACCTTC
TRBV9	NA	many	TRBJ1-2	CASSVEGLTGGGYTF	TGTGCCAGCAGCGTAGAAGGGTTAACTGGGGGTGGCTACACCTTC
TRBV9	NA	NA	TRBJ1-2	CASNVNPGTDYGYTF	TGTGCCAGCAATGTAAACCCGGGGACGGACTATGGCTACACCTTC
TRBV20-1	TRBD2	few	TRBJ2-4	CSAASGLEFF	TGCAGTGCCGCTAGCGGGTTGGAGTTCTTC
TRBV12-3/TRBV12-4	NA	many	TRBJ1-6	CASSRGRQRSGSPLHF	TGTGCCAGCAGCCGGGGACGTCAGAGGAGTGGTTCACCCCTCCACTTT
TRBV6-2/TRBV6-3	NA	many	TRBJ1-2	CASSSNICIGKTYGYTF	TGTGCCAGCAGTTCGAACATCTGCATCGGAAAGACCTATGGCTACACCTTC
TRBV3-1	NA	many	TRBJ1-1	CASSILSPISIRTEAFF	TGTGCCAGCAGCATATTAAGTCCCATTTCAATTCGCACTGAAGCTTTCTTT
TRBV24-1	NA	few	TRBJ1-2	CATSMSFSTRKTYGYTF	TGTGCCACCAGTATGTCATTTAGTACCAGAAAGACCTATGGCTACACCTTC
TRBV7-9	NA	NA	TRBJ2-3	CASSFGQTDTQYF	TGTGCCAGCAGCTTTGGACAGACAGATACGCAGTATTTT
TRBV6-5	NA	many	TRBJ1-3	CASSPGEGFGNTIYF	TGTGCCAGCAGCCCCGGGGAGGGCTTCGGAAACACCATATATTTT
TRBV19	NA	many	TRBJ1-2	CASSIVEGVNYGYTF	TGTGCCAGTAGTATAGTCGAAGGAGTTAACTATGGCTACACCTTC
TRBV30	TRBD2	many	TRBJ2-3	CAWGPGGAITDTQYF	TGTGCCTGGGGGCCGGGAGGGGCGATTACAGATACGCAGTATTTT
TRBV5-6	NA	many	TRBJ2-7	CASSLTYDRPYEQYF	TGTGCCAGCAGCCTGACCTACGACAGACCCTACGAGCAGTACTTC
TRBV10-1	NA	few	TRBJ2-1	CATPAGGGGEQFF	TGCGCCACCCCAGCAGGAGGGGGGGGTGAGCAGTTCTTC
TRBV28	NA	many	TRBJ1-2	CASSGTSTGVNYGYTF	TGTGCCAGCAGTGGGACTTCTACGGGGGTTAACTATGGCTACACCTTC
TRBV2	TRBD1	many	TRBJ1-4	CASSRDRGTNEKLFF	TGTGCCAGCAGTAGGGACAGGGGGACTAATGAAAAACTGTTTTTT